This TCR beta chain came from a study of blood T cell repertoires in COVID-19. The overall study: Sites across the United States, Italy and Spain contributed samples from acute and convalescent COVID-19. In each case, the material was cDNA or gDNA derived from T cells, B-cell-depleted T cells, or PBMCs.

The sample holds one count of this clone. Per the authors' pipeline: For nucleated cells, counts were estimated from reference gene primer amplification. Libraries were prepared by immunoSEQ multiplex PCR; TCRdb keeps only in-frame clonotypes and omits some of them. V and J calls and clone size are given by that table; D and trimming were obtained from the DNA. The data show 150,000 to 200,000 clones, 65% to 90% seen once. The V and J ends lost 5 bases and 3 bases, in that order; junction bases with no gene match: 5. The CDR3 covers 14 residues. The V gene's germline CDR1 is MNHEY and CDR2 SVGEGT. The chain has TRBV6-2 or TRBV6-3 and TRBJ2-7, with 9 bases fitting TRBD1. Sequenced sample: peripheral blood. The clonotype was recovered from a man aged 50 to 59 with active or convalescent COVID-19. The CDR3, as DNA: TGTGCCAGCAGTCCGGACAGGGGACTCTACGAGCAGTACTTC. Translation: CASSPDRGLYEQYF.